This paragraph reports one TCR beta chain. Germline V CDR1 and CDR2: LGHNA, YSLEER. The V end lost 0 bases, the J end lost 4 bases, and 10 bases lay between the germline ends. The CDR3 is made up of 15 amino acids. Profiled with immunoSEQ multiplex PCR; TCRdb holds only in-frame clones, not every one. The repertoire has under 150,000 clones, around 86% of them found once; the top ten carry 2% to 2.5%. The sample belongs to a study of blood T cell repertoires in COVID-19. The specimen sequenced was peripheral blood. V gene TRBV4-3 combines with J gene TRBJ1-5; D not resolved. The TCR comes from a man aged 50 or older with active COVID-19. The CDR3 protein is CASSQDIQLNQPQHF. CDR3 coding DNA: TGCGCCAGCAGCCAAGATATACAGTTAAATCAGCCCCAGCATTTT.